A selection of T cell receptor beta chains follows, all from one sample in a study of human T cells and chemical hapten exposure. Each CDR3 protein gets one entry after TCRdb re-called the RACE reads with MiXCR. The profile shows over 55,000 distinct CDR3 sequences, approximately 10% of them singletons. Here the sequenced sample was whole blood, taken in connection with sensitization to the hapten diphenylcyclopropenone (DPC). Receptor source: a woman aged 50 to 65 with alopecia areata. Some clones in this sample may be carry-over from other donors' samples. Each CDR3 is given with its conserved first and last residue. D genes are given only for firm matches. Not all rows give a size; the values are once, few, many and, for expanded clones, a class.

TGCAGTGCTAGGCGAGGGTCACAGGATTCACCCCTCCACTTT CSARRGSQDSPLHF TRBJ1-6 . . TRBV20-1
TGTGCCAGCAGCCAACCAATACGCGGACAGGGGTACAATGAGCAGTTCTTC CASSQPIRGQGYNEQFF TRBJ2-1 few TRBD1 TRBV5-6
TGTGCCAGCAGCACCGGGGCCTACGAGCAGTACTTC CASSTGAYEQYF TRBJ2-7 few . TRBV7-9
TGTGCCACCCGCGATGGGTACCAAGAGACCCAGTACTTC CATRDGYQETQYF TRBJ2-5 few . TRBV19
TGTGCCAGCAGTTCCTCGGACATCACAGATACGCAGTATTTT CASSSSDITDTQYF TRBJ2-3 . . TRBV12-3/TRBV12-4
TGTGCCAGCAGTTCCCTACCCGGGGAGCTGTTTTTT CASSSLPGELFF TRBJ2-2 many . TRBV7-9
TGTGCCAGCAAAGGGGGCCTCGGGGGGTCGGGCACAGATACGCAGTATTTT CASKGGLGGSGTDTQYF TRBJ2-3 many . TRBV12-3/TRBV12-4
TGCAGCGTAAAAGCGGGAGGGCCAGATACGCAGTATTTT CSVKAGGPDTQYF TRBJ2-3 . TRBD2 TRBV29-1
TGTGCCACCTCCCAGGGGGTTGCTGGTGAGCAGTTCTTC CATSQGVAGEQFF TRBJ2-1 . TRBD1 TRBV6-2/TRBV6-3
TGTGCCAGCAGTCCGGGACAGGGTCGTGGTAGCAATCAGCCCCAGCATTTT CASSPGQGRGSNQPQHF TRBJ1-5 many TRBD1 TRBV6-6
TGTGCCAGCAGCCCCGGTGTCGTGCCCTACAATGAGCAGTTCTTC CASSPGVVPYNEQFF TRBJ2-1 many . TRBV11-3
TGCGCCAGCGGGGGTAACTATGGCTACACCTTC CASGGNYGYTF TRBJ1-2 many . TRBV10-2
TGCAGCGTAAGACTAGGGGGACGAGGGGAGCAGTTCTTC CSVRLGGRGEQFF TRBJ2-1 many . TRBV29-1
TGTGCCAGCAGCGTAGGGAACAGGGAGGTCACTGAAGCTTTCTTT CASSVGNREVTEAFF TRBJ1-1 many . TRBV9
TGTGCCAGCTCCTCATCGACTCCGGGCCGCTCCTACAATGAGCAGTTCTTC CASSSSTPGRSYNEQFF TRBJ2-1 . . TRBV27
TGTGCCAGCAACCAGGGATCAAACTATGGCTACACCTTC CASNQGSNYGYTF TRBJ1-2 many . TRBV3-1
TGTGCCAGCCTTGAACCGACAGGTGAAAAACTGTTTTTT CASLEPTGEKLFF TRBJ1-4 few . TRBV6-1
TGCGCCAGCAGCTTGGGATTCAGGGGTGGGTCCTACAATGAGCAGTTCTTC CASSLGFRGGSYNEQFF TRBJ2-1 many . TRBV5-1
TGCGCCAGCAGCTTTTCGACCCGGACCACAGATACGCAGTATTTT CASSFSTRTTDTQYF TRBJ2-3 few . TRBV5-1
TGTGCCAGCGCGGGAGGGGCGACAAATGAGCAGTTCTTC CASAGGATNEQFF TRBJ2-1 . TRBD2 TRBV6-2/TRBV6-3
TGTGCCAGCAGTTACTCCGATTCCGGGCCCGGGGAGCTGTTTTTT CASSYSDSGPGELFF TRBJ2-2 once . TRBV6-2/TRBV6-3
TGTGCCAGCAGCCAGTCTGACAGGGCCACAGATACGCAGTATTTT CASSQSDRATDTQYF TRBJ2-3 few TRBD1 TRBV3-1
TGCGCCAGCAGCTGGACAGGGGGCTTCGAGACCCAGTACTTC CASSWTGGFETQYF TRBJ2-5 many TRBD1 TRBV5-1
TGTGCCAGTAGTATATCCGCCCTCCATGGCTACACCTTC CASSISALHGYTF TRBJ1-2 many . TRBV19
TGCAGTGCTAGGTTCGGCCGCGTTGCAACTAATGAAAAACTGTTTTTT CSARFGRVATNEKLFF TRBJ1-4 many . TRBV20-1
TGTGCCAGCAGCCCCCGGACAGGCACCAATGAGCAGTTCTTC CASSPRTGTNEQFF TRBJ2-1 . TRBD1 TRBV11-2
TGTGCCAGCAGCTTATTGGAGAGGCGCACTGAAGCTTTCTTT CASSLLERRTEAFF TRBJ1-1 many . TRBV7-8
TGTGCCAGCAGTGAAAGGACTAGCGGGACCCGGGGGCTCACAGATACGCAGTATTTT CASSERTSGTRGLTDTQYF TRBJ2-3 . TRBD2 TRBV6-1
TGTGCCAGCAGCTCTCAAAAAAGCCTCTCTGGAAACACCATATATTTT CASSSQKSLSGNTIYF TRBJ1-3 . . TRBV28
TGTGCCAGCAGTCATACGGGTTGGAACACTGAAGCTTTCTTT CASSHTGWNTEAFF TRBJ1-1 many . TRBV7-9
TGTGCCAGCTCACCACGACGCGGGGCACCCCAAGAGACCCAGTACTTC CASSPRRGAPQETQYF TRBJ2-5 . . TRBV18
TGTGCCAGCAGCTCCCATTGGACAGCCACAGATACGCAGTATTTT CASSSHWTATDTQYF TRBJ2-3 . . TRBV5-5
TGTGCCAGCAGTTTCAGTGGGACAGGGATTAGAGGGGAGCTGTTTTTT CASSFSGTGIRGELFF TRBJ2-2 few TRBD1 TRBV28
TGCAGTGCTAGAGTTCGGCCGCCGGGGGGATCCTACAATGAGCAGTTCTTC CSARVRPPGGSYNEQFF TRBJ2-1 many TRBD2 TRBV20-1
TGTGCCAGCAGCTTTTCGGTCAAAGAGACCCAGTACTTC CASSFSVKETQYF TRBJ2-5 few . TRBV7-6
TGTGCCAGCAGCCTTCTGACCCTAAACTATGGCTACACCTTC CASSLLTLNYGYTF TRBJ1-2 . . TRBV28
TGTGCCAGCAGCTTAAGGGTCTATCAAGAGACCCAGTACTTC CASSLRVYQETQYF TRBJ2-5 . . TRBV11-2
TGTGCCAGCTCACCACTCGGACAGGGGCCTCCGAGCTCTACCACTCAACTATCGCCCTATGGCTACACCTTC CASSPLGQGPPSSTTQLSPYGYTF TRBJ1-2 many TRBD1 TRBV18
TGTGCCAGCTCACCGACAGGGGCTAACGGCTACACCTTC CASSPTGANGYTF TRBJ1-2 . TRBD1 TRBV18
TGCAGTGCTAGAGACAGCCCAAAGTCACCCCTCCACTTT CSARDSPKSPLHF TRBJ1-6 few . TRBV20-1
TGTGCTAGCAGCCGAGCGGTGGCAGCCCGAAACACCGGGGAGCTGTTTTTT CASSRAVAARNTGELFF TRBJ2-2 many . TRBV7-7
TGTGCCAGCAGCCCGCCCCAGGGCTACTACGAGCAGTACTTC CASSPPQGYYEQYF TRBJ2-7 many . TRBV7-2
TGCGCCAGCAGCTCTGCGGACACCGGGGAGCTGTTTTTT CASSSADTGELFF TRBJ2-2 few . TRBV5-1
TGCGCCAGCAGCCCCGAGACAGGGAGGGGAGAGACCCAGTACTTC CASSPETGRGETQYF TRBJ2-5 . . TRBV5-1
TGTGCCAGCAGAGAGACCTATGAGCAGTTCTTC CASRETYEQFF TRBJ2-1 . . TRBV2
TGTGCCAGCAGTGAAGAGGCGGCTAACTATGGCTACACCTTC CASSEEAANYGYTF TRBJ1-2 once . TRBV2
TGTGCCAGCAGCGCAGGGGGTCCTGAAGCTTTCTTT CASSAGGPEAFF TRBJ1-1 many TRBD1 TRBV11-3
TGTGCCAGCAGTTTTTCCAGCATAACAGATACGCAGTATTTT CASSFSSITDTQYF TRBJ2-3 many . TRBV28
TGTGCTAGCAGCGAACCGCCTCAGTATTTT CASSEPPQYF TRBJ2-3 many . TRBV7-7
TGTGCCAGCAGCCAGGACGGAAACTATGGCTACACCTTC CASSQDGNYGYTF TRBJ1-2 many . TRBV7-9
TGTGCCAGCGAGGGTGGGGGAAATCAGCCCCAGCATTTT CASEGGGNQPQHF TRBJ1-5 many . TRBV6-1
TGTGCCAGCAGCTTACGGCTAGCGGGGGACCTCACAGATACGCAGTATTTT CASSLRLAGDLTDTQYF TRBJ2-3 few TRBD2 TRBV7-2
TGTGCCATACAGGGGAGCGCCAAAAACATTCAGTACTTC CAIQGSAKNIQYF TRBJ2-4 . TRBD1 TRBV28
TGTGCCAGCAGCTTACACAAACCGGGACTAACACCAATCACAGATACGCAGTATTTT CASSLHKPGLTPITDTQYF TRBJ2-3 few TRBD2 TRBV7-2
TGTGCCAGCAGCTTACCGGGACAGGGTGACATGAACACTGAAGCTTTCTTT CASSLPGQGDMNTEAFF TRBJ1-1 many TRBD1 TRBV7-2
TGTGCCAGCAGCTTTGATTCGTATGAGCAGTTCTTC CASSFDSYEQFF TRBJ2-1 many . TRBV7-9
TGTGCCAGCGGAAATGAAAAACTGTTTTTT CASGNEKLFF TRBJ1-4 many . TRBV27
TGTGCCATCAGTGACCTCTACGAGCAGTACTTC CAISDLYEQYF TRBJ2-7 . . TRBV10-3
TGTGCCAGCAGTTCGACCGGGACAGCTAACACTGAAGCTTTCTTT CASSSTGTANTEAFF TRBJ1-1 many TRBD1 TRBV28